This T cell receptor (beta chain) was profiled in a study of T cell responses to AZD1222 COVID-19 vaccine. In this sample, this clone turned up once. Its antigen is unknown. Findings of the study overall: Researchers report vaccine-associated CD4 TCRs spanning spike, with dominance at 160-218 and 743-854.

The table came from immunoSEQ multiplex PCR; TCRdb's copy has only in-frame clones and leaves some out. The sample consists of 130,000 or so clones, more than 80% of them appearing once. V lost 6 bases, J lost 2 bases, and 14 bases lay in between. The germline V gene encodes CDR1 MNHEY and CDR2 SVGAGI. There are 15 residues in the CDR3. Material: peripheral blood, obtained on day 0 of MenACWY control vaccination. This sequence was found in an adult in good health. The chain is built from TRBV6-5 and TRBJ1-3, with D perhaps matching TRBD1 (5 bases). The CDR3 DNA reads TGTGCCAGCAGACCACAGGTTTTAGCTGGAAACACCATATATTTT. Amino acids: CASRPQVLAGNTIYF.